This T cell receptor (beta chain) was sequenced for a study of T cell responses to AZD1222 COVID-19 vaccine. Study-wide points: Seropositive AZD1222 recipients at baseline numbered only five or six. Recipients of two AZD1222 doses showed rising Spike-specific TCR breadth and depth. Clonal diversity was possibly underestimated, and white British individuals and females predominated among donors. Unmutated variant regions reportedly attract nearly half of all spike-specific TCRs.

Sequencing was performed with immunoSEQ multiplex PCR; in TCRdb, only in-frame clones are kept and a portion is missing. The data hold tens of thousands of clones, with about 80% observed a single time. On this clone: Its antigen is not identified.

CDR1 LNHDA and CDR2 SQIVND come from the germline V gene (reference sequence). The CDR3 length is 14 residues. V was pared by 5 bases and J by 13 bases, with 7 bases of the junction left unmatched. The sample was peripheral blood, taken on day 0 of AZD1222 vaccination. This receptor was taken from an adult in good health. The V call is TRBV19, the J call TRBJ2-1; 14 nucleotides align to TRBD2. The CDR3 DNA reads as TGTGCCAGTAGTCCGGGACTAGCGGGAGAAAAACAGTTCTTC. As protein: CASSPGLAGEKQFF.